Listed below are T cell receptor beta chains from one sample, sequenced in a study of blood T cell repertoires in COVID-19. Here immunoSEQ multiplex PCR was the method, and the copy in TCRdb shows in-frame clones only, minus some. The sample carries more than 200,000 clones, around 84% recorded once. Sequencing was carried out using peripheral blood. These receptors originate from a woman aged 80 or older with COVID-19, enrolled during active disease. CDR3s include the opening cysteine and the closing phenylalanine or tryptophan. D genes are given only for firm matches. Clone size is given for some rows only: seen once, a few or many times, or a class if the clone is expanded.

j_gene,d_gene,v_gene,abundance,CDR3nt,CDR3aa
TRBJ1-1,NA,TRBV7-9,NA,TGTGCCAGCAGCTTACTCGGGGGACTGCCAGCTTTCTTT,CASSLLGGLPAFF
TRBJ2-1,NA,TRBV9,NA,TGTGCCAGCAGCCTTCGACAGGACTCCTACAATGAGCAGTTCTTC,CASSLRQDSYNEQFF
TRBJ1-4,NA,TRBV5-1,NA,TGCGCCAGCAGCTTGGACAGGATTGCAACTAATGAAAAACTGTTTTTT,CASSLDRIATNEKLFF
TRBJ1-1,NA,TRBV7-2,NA,TGTGCCAGCAGCTCCCGTCTGAACACTGAAGCTTTCTTT,CASSSRLNTEAFF
TRBJ1-5,NA,TRBV6-5,once,TGTGCCAGCAGTTACCTCCCAGGAGGGAACGGTCAGCCCCAGCATTTT,CASSYLPGGNGQPQHF
TRBJ1-2,NA,TRBV7-9,NA,TGTGCCAGCAGCTTAGCGTTGGGGGGCTATGGCTACACCTTC,CASSLALGGYGYTF
TRBJ1-2,TRBD1,TRBV6-6,NA,TGTGCCAGCAGTCGTACGATAACAGGGGGGGTAGATATGAGGTACACCTTC,CASSRTITGGVDMRYTF
TRBJ2-5,NA,TRBV6-2/TRBV6-3,NA,TGTGCCAGCAGTTCGTCGTGGGCCATCCAAGAGACCCAGTACTTC,CASSSSWAIQETQYF
TRBJ1-1,TRBD1,TRBV12-3/TRBV12-4,NA,TGTGCCAGCAGCCGTACAGGGGGCACTGAAGCTTTCTTT,CASSRTGGTEAFF
TRBJ1-2,TRBD1,TRBV6-4,few,TGTGCCAGCAGTGACTCGGGGACAGGGTCCAACTATGGCTACACCTTC,CASSDSGTGSNYGYTF
TRBJ1-2,TRBD1,TRBV30,NA,TGTGCCTGGAGTGGGGACAGAGTCTATGGCTACACCTTC,CAWSGDRVYGYTF
TRBJ2-1,TRBD1,TRBV5-1,once,TGCGCCAGCAGCTCCGGGACAGGGAGCAATGAGCAGTTCTTC,CASSSGTGSNEQFF
TRBJ1-4,NA,TRBV18,NA,TGTGCCAGCTCACCAGGCCAGTCCGAAAAACTGTTTTTT,CASSPGQSEKLFF
TRBJ1-1,TRBD1,TRBV6-1,NA,TGTGCCAGCAGTGAATTGGCAGGGGGGTCAACTGAAGCTTTCTTT,CASSELAGGSTEAFF
TRBJ1-1,NA,TRBV6-5,NA,TGTGCCAGCAGGGTACAGGGATCCACTGAAGCTTTCTTT,CASRVQGSTEAFF
TRBJ1-6,TRBD1,TRBV19,few,TGTGCCAGTAGTACCGGGGACAGTCGGAATTCACCCCTCCACTTT,CASSTGDSRNSPLHF
TRBJ2-5,TRBD2,TRBV19,NA,TGTGCCAGTAGTCTGGGACTAGCGGGAGGAGAGACCCAGTACTTC,CASSLGLAGGETQYF
TRBJ1-6,NA,TRBV30,NA,TGTGCCTGGAGCGACAGAAGCTCCTATAATTCACCCCTCCACTTT,CAWSDRSSYNSPLHF
TRBJ2-3,NA,TRBV5-8,NA,TGTGCCAGCAGCTTGCTCGCAGGGCTAAGCACAGATACGCAGTATTTT,CASSLLAGLSTDTQYF
TRBJ2-5,TRBD2,TRBV25-1,NA,TGTGCCAGCAGCCCTAGCGGTAGGACATTCATAGAGACCCAGTACTTC,CASSPSGRTFIETQYF
TRBJ1-1,NA,TRBV2,few,TGTGCCAGCACTCCACAGGGCAACGCTGAAGCTTTCTTT,CASTPQGNAEAFF
TRBJ2-2,NA,TRBV14,NA,TGTGCCAGCAGCCAAGATGGGCCCCAGTGGGCCGGGGAGCTGTTTTTT,CASSQDGPQWAGELFF
TRBJ1-2,NA,TRBV5-4,NA,TGTGCCAGCACGATTGGACTTAACTATGGCTACACCTTC,CASTIGLNYGYTF
TRBJ1-6,NA,TRBV18,NA,TGTGCCAGCTCACCTCTGCAGACCTATAATTCACCCCTCCACTTT,CASSPLQTYNSPLHF
TRBJ1-1,TRBD1,TRBV5-1,NA,TGCGCCAGCAGCCCGGGACAGGGTGGGAACACTGAAGCTTTCTTT,CASSPGQGGNTEAFF
TRBJ1-4,NA,TRBV7-8,NA,TGTGCCAGCAGCCTGCTCGGACTGAGCGGAGAAAAACTGTTTTTT,CASSLLGLSGEKLFF
TRBJ2-1,TRBD2,TRBV3-1/TRBV3-2,once,TGTGCCAGCAGCCTATTGTCGGGTAGCGGGGGGATCGGAACCTACAATGAGCAGTTCTTC,CASSLLSGSGGIGTYNEQFF
TRBJ1-1,NA,TRBV6-1,NA,TGTGCCAGCAGTGAAGGGACAGTGAACACTGAAGCTTTCTTT,CASSEGTVNTEAFF
TRBJ1-1,TRBD1,TRBV27,NA,TGTGCCAGCAAAAACAGGGGTACTGAAGCTTTCTTT,CASKNRGTEAFF
TRBJ1-6,NA,TRBV27,NA,TGTGCCAGCACGGTCTCCTATAATTCACCCCTCCACTTT,CASTVSYNSPLHF
TRBJ2-3,TRBD2,TRBV6-6,NA,TGTGCCAGCGGCTACGGCGGGGGAGGCACAGATACGCAGTATTTT,CASGYGGGGTDTQYF
TRBJ2-7,TRBD1,TRBV6-5,few,TGTGCCAGCAGTTACGGACAGGGGGAAACCTACGAGCAGTACTTC,CASSYGQGETYEQYF
TRBJ1-2,NA,TRBV19,NA,TGTGCCAGTAGTATCCCCCCGTATGGCTACACCTTC,CASSIPPYGYTF
TRBJ2-5,TRBD2,TRBV5-6,once,TGTGCCAGCAGCCCCCGGACTAGCGGGGCCAGGCAGGAGACCCAGTACTTC,CASSPRTSGARQETQYF
TRBJ2-7,NA,TRBV14,once,TGTGCCAGCAGCCATACCGGAGCGAGCTACGAGCAGTACTTC,CASSHTGASYEQYF
TRBJ1-1,NA,TRBV9,NA,TGTGCCAGCAGCCCCCTAGGGGGAGGGGAGGGAGCTTTCTTT,CASSPLGGGEGAFF
TRBJ1-2,NA,TRBV5-8,NA,TGTGCTCAGGCCCGGGAGCAGGGAAAGAACTATGGCTACACCTTC,CAQAREQGKNYGYTF
TRBJ1-5,NA,TRBV5-6,once,TGTGCCAGCAGCTTGTACGGTTATAGCAATCAGCCCCAGCATTTT,CASSLYGYSNQPQHF
TRBJ2-1,NA,TRBV5-1,NA,TGCGCCAGCAGCCACCGGGACACGGACAATGAGCAGTTCTTC,CASSHRDTDNEQFF
TRBJ1-6,NA,TRBV5-1,NA,TGCGCCAGCAGCCTGGGGGGCGAGAACGATAATTCACCCCTCCACTTT,CASSLGGENDNSPLHF
TRBJ1-5,NA,TRBV12-3/TRBV12-4,NA,TGTGCCAGCAGTTTTTCCGGCAATCAGCCCCAGCATTTT,CASSFSGNQPQHF
TRBJ1-6,NA,TRBV6-4,NA,TGTGCCAGCAGTGGAGGTAATTCACCCCTCCACTTT,CASSGGNSPLHF
TRBJ2-3,NA,TRBV6-6,NA,TGTGCCAGCAGTTACCGTACTGGCGGGGTCACAGATACGCAGTATTTT,CASSYRTGGVTDTQYF